The rows below give T cell receptor beta chains drawn from one sample of a study of blood T cell repertoires in COVID-19. Sequenced by immunoSEQ multiplex PCR; TCRdb stores in-frame clones only, minus some. Seen here are about 94,000 clones, under 90% observed once, and the top ten hold roughly 20%. Sequencing was carried out using peripheral blood. The origin of the receptors is a human donor in a cohort sampled during active COVID-19. Both conserved end residues are trimmed from each CDR3. Fields, in order: clone size, D gene, V gene, CDR3 protein. A D gene is named only where the DNA matches it firmly. A clone size is listed for some rows: how often the clone was seen (once, few, many), or a class if it is expanded.

>.|TRBD2|TRBV6-5
ASSVAGAYNEQF
>.|.|TRBV5-1
ASSESDGEPFGEQY
>.|TRBD1|TRBV2
ASSPYGQVKETQY
>.|.|TRBV5-1
ASSLSGSGDTQY
>.|.|TRBV2
ASSRTDSNQPQH
>.|.|TRBV6-5
ASSQYQGPSYEQY
>.|TRBD2|TRBV5-1
ASKLAGETDEQF
>few|.|TRBV5-1
ASSLDGSPNEQY
>.|.|TRBV5-4
ASSFLGSHSPLH
>.|TRBD2|TRBV28
ASNPSGNTYEQY
>.|TRBD1|TRBV7-9
ASSDRAGTEAF
>.|.|TRBV21-1
ASSKLGRRAF
>once|TRBD1|TRBV5-4
ASSSSLWRTGGSGTEAF
>few|TRBD1|TRBV2
ASRDREGSPLH
>once|TRBD2|TRBV19
ASSIAWLAGHEQY
>.|.|TRBV19
ASSPQGLKTQY
>many|TRBD1|TRBV7-9
ASSPQGAAYYEQY
>.|TRBD1|TRBV18
ASSGQGAYQEQF
>.|TRBD2|TRBV20-1
SAGGLAGVLYEQY
>few|.|TRBV7-2
ASSLESSYRYEQY
>.|.|TRBV3-1/TRBV3-2
ASSGGGHLTH
>.|TRBD2|TRBV7-9
ASSTLAGAGDEQF
>.|TRBD2|TRBV10-2
ASMDLSGSYEQY
>.|TRBD2|TRBV6-1
ASSEAIIQREGPAYEQY
>.|.|TRBV19
ASSPHTGNSNQPQH
>.|TRBD1|TRBV3-1/TRBV3-2
ASSRGQGVVAPLH
>once|TRBD1|TRBV6-5
ASSQQGKNEKLF
>.|.|TRBV6-5
ASSYSTDSYEQY
>.|.|TRBV3-1/TRBV3-2
ASSQEVAARSYEQY
>few|.|TRBV7-2
ASSPGLESPYGYT
>.|.|TRBV18
ASSPGSPATNEKLF
>.|TRBD1|TRBV5-6
ASSLVGTGNEAF
>.|.|TRBV10-3
AISVGGPMNTEAF
>.|.|TRBV7-9
ASRPGTPEAF
>.|.|TRBV7-9
ASSGLGRAEAF
>.|.|TRBV6-6
ASSFGLSEQY
>.|.|TRBV19
ASSAADFGNTIY
>.|TRBD1|TRBV30
AWSSLGDRGFYEQY
>.|.|TRBV27
ASSLNRVHEQY
>.|.|TRBV7-6
ASSLAGGGFETEAF
>.|.|TRBV5-1
ASSLVTGSSYEQY
>.|.|TRBV7-8
ASSPGNRDWGSPLH